One and the same sample provided the 17 T cell receptor beta chains below, sequenced in a study of blood T cell repertoires in COVID-19. The repertoire was sequenced with immunoSEQ multiplex PCR; TCRdb's copy has only in-frame clones and lacks some. The top ten hold roughly 8% of the sample, which has approximately 220,000 clones, over 75% seen once. Sequenced sample: peripheral blood. The receptors originated from a woman older than 75 with acute or convalescent COVID-19.

The chain combines TRBV6-4 with TRBJ1-4; D uncertain. The CDR3 contains 17 residues. The V gene lost 2 bases and the J gene lost 7 bases, with 20 bases spanning the gap. The V gene's germline CDR1 is MRHNA and CDR2 SNTAGT. The CDR3 here is CASSDLWRRRRVEKLFF. The DNA of the CDR3 is TGTGCCAGCAGTGACCTATGGCGAAGGAGGAGGGTTGAAAAACTGTTTTTT.

This clone was seen at least ten times. This sequence joins TRBV7-8 and TRBJ1-2, with unresolved D. CDR3 length equals 13 residues. Germline values: CDR1 SGHVS, CDR2 FQNEAQ. V was clipped by 5 bases and J by 2 bases, with 9 bases between them. In nucleotides, the CDR3 is TGTGCCAGCAGCCCGCGGTCCAACTATGGCTACACCTTC. Translation gives CASSPRSNYGYTF. Filled out from reference TRBV7-8 and TRBJ1-2, the complete variable domain reads GAGVSQSPRYKVAKRGQDVALRCDPISGHVSLFWYQQALGQGPEFLTYFQNEAQLDKSGLPSDRFFAERPEGSVSTLKIQRTQQEDSAVYLCASSPRSNYGYTFGSGTRLTVV.

The chain employs TRBV3-1 (or the pseudogene TRBV3-2) and TRBJ2-7; 10 bases fit TRBD1. Germline CDR1 reads LGHDT; CDR2 reads YNNKEL (reference sequence). The CDR3 has 15 amino acids. With 0 bases clipped from V and 4 bases from J, the junction kept 3 bases outside the gene matches. This CDR3 reads CASSQEDRGKYEQYF. The DNA for the CDR3 is TGTGCCAGCAGCCAAGAGGACAGGGGGAAGTACGAGCAGTACTTC.

The genes are TRBV13 and TRBJ2-7; 7 positions match TRBD2. This CDR3 is 13 amino acids long. CDR1 is PRHDT, CDR2 FYEKMQ, per germline (reference sequence). The trim removed 4 bases at V and 7 bases at J, leaving 7 bases unmatched. Written as DNA, the CDR3 is TGTGCCAGCAGCTCGGGACTAAGCGGGGAGCAGTACTTC. This codes for CASSSGLSGEQYF.

This sequence joins TRBV7-9 and TRBJ2-5, with 12 bases that match TRBD2. The CDR3 length is 17 residues. Losses at the gene ends were 5 bases for V and 5 bases for J; bases not matched to a gene: 12. Germline CDR1 SEHNR, CDR2 FQNEAQ (reference sequence). The DNA of the CDR3 is TGTGCCAGCAGCCCTATCAGGACTAGCGGGACCCAGGAGACCCAGTACTTC. It is translated as CASSPIRTSGTQETQYF.

The chain links TRBV6-2 or TRBV6-3 to TRBJ1-4; TRBD1 matches 7 bases. The germline gives CDR1 MNHEY, CDR2 SVGEGT. This CDR3 is 13 amino acids long. Unmatched junction bases numbered 5, after V lost 8 bases and J lost 5 bases. The CDR3 here is CASGRDRNEKLFF. CDR3 coding DNA: TGTGCCAGCGGCCGGGACAGAAATGAAAAACTGTTTTTT.

The chain employs TRBV5-1 and TRBJ2-7, with D uncertain. Trimming pared 0 bases from V and 2 bases from J, leaving 15 bases between. The CDR3 contains 16 residues. Germline V CDR1 and CDR2: SGHRS, YFSETQ. CDR3 coding DNA: TGCGCCAGCAGCTTGGCCAGTTACAGTGATACCTACGAGCAGTACTTC. Translation gives CASSLASYSDTYEQYF.

The chain combines TRBV5-1 with TRBJ1-3, with 7 bases that match TRBD1. The CDR3 covers 17 residues. Germline V lookup: CDR1 SGHRS, CDR2 YFSETQ. Germline trimming cut 2 bases from V and 0 bases from J; bases unmatched to any gene: 8. CDR3 coding DNA: TGCGCCAGCAGCTTAAGGACAGGCGACGTCTCTGGAAACACCATATATTTT. Encoded protein: CASSLRTGDVSGNTIYF. The full variable domain, with the rest looked up from reference TRBV5-1 and TRBJ1-3, is KAGVTQTPRYLIKTRGQQVTLSCSPISGHRSVSWYQQTPGQGLQFLFEYFSETQRNKGNFPGRFSGRQFSNSRSEMNVSTLELGDSALYLCASSLRTGDVSGNTIYFGEGSWLTVV.

V gene TRBV19 combines with J gene TRBJ2-5; 9 nucleotides agree with TRBD2. Trimming removed 7 bases from V and 4 bases from J; junction bases left unmatched: 10. CDR1 is LNHDA and CDR2 is SQIVND in the germline V gene (reference sequence). This CDR3 region has 15 residues. CDR3 nucleotide sequence: TGTGCCAGTACCCGGGCGGGGGGGGCCTTAGAGACCCAGTACTTC. Translating gives CASTRAGGALETQYF. Supplemented by reference TRBV19 and TRBJ2-5, the full variable domain reads DGGITQSPKYLFRKEGQNVTLSCEQNLNHDAMYWYRQDPGQGLRLIYYSQIVNDFQKGDIAEGYSVSREKKESFPLTVTSAQKNPTAFYLCASTRAGGALETQYFGPGTRLLVL.

The chain recombines TRBV28 with TRBJ1-4; D gene ambiguous. This CDR3 spans 13 amino acids. The germline CDR1 and CDR2 sequences are MDHEN and SYDVKM. Trimming pared 4 bases from V and 8 bases from J, leaving 11 bases between. CDR3 region: CASSYEEWEKLFF. The CDR3 bases are TGTGCCAGCAGTTACGAGGAGTGGGAAAAACTGTTTTTT. The full variable domain, completed using reference TRBV28 and TRBJ1-4, is DVKVTQSSRYLVKRTGEKVFLECVQDMDHENMFWYRQDPGLGLRLIYFSYDVKMKEKGDIPEGYSVSREKKERFSLILESASTNQTSMYLCASSYEEWEKLFFGSGTQLSVL.

V and J are TRBV2 and TRBJ2-5; 13 nucleotides line up with TRBD2. Germline V gene sequence: CDR1 SNHLY, CDR2 FYNNEI. The J segment lost 5 bases and the V segment lost 8 bases, leaving 20 bases of the junction unmatched. The CDR3 spans 19 residues. The CDR3 DNA reads as TGTGCCAGCCAGAACCGCAGGGGACTAGCGGGACCGCGGAGGGAGACCCAGTACTTC. It translates to CASQNRRGLAGPRRETQYF.

V and J are TRBV3-1 (or the pseudogene TRBV3-2) and TRBJ2-3; 10 bases line up with TRBD2. Germline V lookup: CDR1 LGHDT, CDR2 YNNKEL (reference sequence). With 2 bases clipped from V and 3 bases from J, the junction kept 11 bases outside the gene matches. CDR3 length equals 18 residues. CDR3 bases: TGTGCCAGCAGCCAACAGGGTAGCGGGGGGCTGGTAACAGATACGCAGTATTTT. It specifies CASSQQGSGGLVTDTQYF.

The chain employs TRBV6-5 and TRBJ2-3; TRBD2 aligns across 8 bases. V lost 6 bases and J lost 2; bases outside the gene matches: 4. CDR3 length: 14 amino acids. In germline, CDR1 is MNHEY, CDR2 SVGAGI. DNA of the CDR3: TGTGCCAGCAGAAAGCGGGGGATCACAGATACGCAGTATTTT. This sequence encodes CASRKRGITDTQYF.

This clone was counted once. The chain is built from TRBV4-2 and TRBJ1-1; D call uncertain. Germline V gives CDR1 LGHNA, CDR2 YNFKEQ. CDR3 length: 15 residues. The V gene lost 1 base and the J gene lost 3 bases, with 12 bases spanning the gap. The CDR3 DNA is TGTGCCAGCAGCCAAGGAGGAGGGATGGACACTGAAGCTTTCTTT. It encodes CASSQGGGMDTEAFF.

The rearrangement uses TRBV11-3 and TRBJ2-1; 10 nucleotides align to TRBD2. The J segment lost 5 bases and the V segment lost 5 bases, leaving 6 bases of the junction unmatched. Looked up from germline, CDR1 is SGHNT and CDR2 is YENEEA. This CDR3 is 15 amino acids long. The CDR3 DNA follows: TGTGCCAGCAGCCAGGCTGGACTAGCGGACAATGAGCAGTTCTTC. Its translation is CASSQAGLADNEQFF.

The V call is TRBV6-6, the J call TRBJ2-6, with no clear D. The length of the CDR3 is 14 residues. Germline values: CDR1 MNHNY, CDR2 SVGAGI (reference sequence). The V gene lost 5 bases and the J gene lost 0 bases, with 5 bases spanning the gap. The CDR3 loop is CASSPFSGANVLTF. In DNA form, the CDR3 reads TGTGCCAGCAGTCCGTTCTCTGGGGCCAACGTCCTGACTTTC.

The chain carries TRBV11-2 and TRBJ1-4; D gene uncertain. CDR1 is SGHAT, CDR2 FQNNGV, per germline. This CDR3 spans 14 amino acids. Trimming removed 0 bases at V and 7 bases at J, with 9 bases between. The CDR3 DNA reads TGTGCCAGCAGCTTAGAACGGTTAGCTGAAAAACTGTTTTTT. Translating gives CASSLERLAEKLFF.